A selection of T cell receptor beta chains follows, all from one sample in a study of breast tumors, draining lymph nodes, adjacent tissues. One entry per CDR3 protein results from TCRdb running MiXCR on the multiplex PCR reads. The top ten clones hold approximately 3.6% of a sample with over 200,000 distinct CDR3 sequences, around 34% of them seen once. Sequenced: axillary lymph node tissue. Source of these receptors: a female donor with breast cancer. Some clones in this sample may be carry-over from other donors' samples. The CDR3 runs from the conserved cysteine through the conserved F or W. D genes are given only for firm matches. Clone size is not always given. Where it is, it says once, few, many or a class for expanded clones.

V gene: TRBV24-1
clone size: -
D gene: TRBD2
J gene: TRBJ2-5
CDR3 DNA: TGTGCCACCAGTGCTAGCGGGGGGCAAGAGACCCAGTACTTC
CDR3 protein: CATSASGGQETQYF

V gene: TRBV5-1
clone size: many
D gene: -
J gene: TRBJ1-2
CDR3 DNA: TGCGCCAGCAGCTTCGGGGCAGGTGGGGACTATGGCTACACCTTC
CDR3 protein: CASSFGAGGDYGYTF

V gene: TRBV7-9
clone size: -
D gene: -
J gene: TRBJ1-6
CDR3 DNA: TGTGCCAGCAGTCCAGGAATTCACCCCCCCCACTTT
CDR3 protein: CASSPGIHPPHF

V gene: TRBV5-4
clone size: many
D gene: TRBD1
J gene: TRBJ1-4
CDR3 DNA: TGTGCCAGCAGCTTTGAGACAGGGGCTGAAAAACTGTTTTTT
CDR3 protein: CASSFETGAEKLFF

V gene: TRBV24-1
clone size: many
D gene: -
J gene: TRBJ2-1
CDR3 DNA: TGTGCCACCAGCACTCATGGTATCAGGGGAGGGCCGGTTGATGAGCAGTTCTTC
CDR3 protein: CATSTHGIRGGPVDEQFF

V gene: TRBV5-1
clone size: many
D gene: -
J gene: TRBJ2-7
CDR3 DNA: TGCGCCAGCAGCTTGGGCGACTGGGCCTACGAGCAGTACTTC
CDR3 protein: CASSLGDWAYEQYF

V gene: TRBV7-9
clone size: -
D gene: -
J gene: TRBJ1-2
CDR3 DNA: TGTGCCAGCACAACCTCAGGGTCCCCATGGTCCGGCTACCCCTTC
CDR3 protein: CASTTSGSPWSGYPF

V gene: TRBV7-3
clone size: many
D gene: -
J gene: TRBJ1-4
CDR3 DNA: TGTGCCAGCAGCTCGGGACCGGCGGATAACGAAAAACTGTTTTTT
CDR3 protein: CASSSGPADNEKLFF

V gene: TRBV7-9
clone size: many
D gene: -
J gene: TRBJ2-6
CDR3 DNA: TGTGCCAGCAGCTTTGGAGGGGTCGGGGCCAACGTCCTGACTTTC
CDR3 protein: CASSFGGVGANVLTF

V gene: TRBV9
clone size: many
D gene: -
J gene: TRBJ2-3
CDR3 DNA: TGTGCCAGCAGCGTAGGTGGCAGCACAGATACGCAGTATTTT
CDR3 protein: CASSVGGSTDTQYF

V gene: TRBV4-2
clone size: many
D gene: -
J gene: TRBJ1-4
CDR3 DNA: TGTGCCAGCAGCCAAGGACTATTTGAAAAACTGTTTTTT
CDR3 protein: CASSQGLFEKLFF

V gene: TRBV2
clone size: many
D gene: -
J gene: TRBJ1-5
CDR3 DNA: TGTGCCAGCAGTGAGCCGTCCGGGACCGCCCAGCATTTT
CDR3 protein: CASSEPSGTAQHF

V gene: TRBV15
clone size: many
D gene: -
J gene: TRBJ1-2
CDR3 DNA: TGTGCCACCAGCAGAGAGAGCTATGGCTACACCTTC
CDR3 protein: CATSRESYGYTF

V gene: TRBV28
clone size: -
D gene: -
J gene: TRBJ2-2
CDR3 DNA: TGTGCCAGCAGTTTAGACAACCCTTCCGGGGAGCTGTTTTTT
CDR3 protein: CASSLDNPSGELFF

V gene: TRBV2
clone size: many
D gene: -
J gene: TRBJ2-7
CDR3 DNA: TGTGCCAGCAGTAGTGGGGGCAACCTCTACGAGCAGTACTTC
CDR3 protein: CASSSGGNLYEQYF

V gene: TRBV20-1
clone size: -
D gene: -
J gene: TRBJ1-4
CDR3 DNA: TGCAGTGCTGGGGGGGCGCTAGGCGAAAAACTGTTTTTT
CDR3 protein: CSAGGALGEKLFF

V gene: TRBV29-1
clone size: many
D gene: -
J gene: TRBJ2-5
CDR3 DNA: TGCAGCGTTACGCAGGTGGAGACCCAGTACTTC
CDR3 protein: CSVTQVETQYF

V gene: TRBV9
clone size: -
D gene: -
J gene: TRBJ2-6
CDR3 DNA: TGTGCCAGCAGCACAGCTATGCCAGGGGCCAACGTCCTGACTTTC
CDR3 protein: CASSTAMPGANVLTF

V gene: TRBV11-1
clone size: once
D gene: -
J gene: TRBJ1-5
CDR3 DNA: TGTGCCAGCAGCCTAAAAGGGTATAGCAATCAGCCCCAGCATTTT
CDR3 protein: CASSLKGYSNQPQHF

V gene: TRBV18
clone size: many
D gene: -
J gene: TRBJ2-5
CDR3 DNA: TGTGCCAGCTCACCACCCCTCGGGACGGGGACCCAGTACTTC
CDR3 protein: CASSPPLGTGTQYF

V gene: TRBV7-9
clone size: -
D gene: -
J gene: TRBJ2-7
CDR3 DNA: TGTGCCAGCAGCTTAAGTGGGGGTGACGCCTACGAGCAGTACTTC
CDR3 protein: CASSLSGGDAYEQYF

V gene: TRBV5-5
clone size: many
D gene: TRBD2
J gene: TRBJ2-3
CDR3 DNA: TGTGCCAGCAGCTTAAAGTCACCGACTAGCGGGATCTATACGCAGTATTTT
CDR3 protein: CASSLKSPTSGIYTQYF

V gene: TRBV4-1
clone size: many
D gene: TRBD1
J gene: TRBJ2-7
CDR3 DNA: TGCGCCAGCAGCCAGGGGGACAGTCGAGCTGGGTACGAGCAGTACTTC
CDR3 protein: CASSQGDSRAGYEQYF

V gene: TRBV7-9
clone size: -
D gene: TRBD1
J gene: TRBJ1-3
CDR3 DNA: TGTGCCAGCAGCCACGGCGACAGGGCTACTGGAAACACCATATATTTT
CDR3 protein: CASSHGDRATGNTIYF

V gene: TRBV11-2
clone size: many
D gene: TRBD1
J gene: TRBJ1-4
CDR3 DNA: TGTGCCAGCAGCCTCACCGGGACAGTGAATGAAAAACTGTTTTTT
CDR3 protein: CASSLTGTVNEKLFF

V gene: TRBV24-1
clone size: few
D gene: -
J gene: TRBJ2-5
CDR3 DNA: TGTGCCACCCCGACCCAGTACTTC
CDR3 protein: CATPTQYF

V gene: TRBV19
clone size: many
D gene: -
J gene: TRBJ2-2
CDR3 DNA: TGTGCCAGTAACGTGGACAGCAACACCGGGGAGCTGTTTTTT
CDR3 protein: CASNVDSNTGELFF

V gene: TRBV10-3
clone size: many
D gene: TRBD1
J gene: TRBJ2-7
CDR3 DNA: TGTGCCATCAGCCGGACAGGGGAAGAGAGCGAGCAGTACTTC
CDR3 protein: CAISRTGEESEQYF

V gene: TRBV5-1
clone size: -
D gene: TRBD1
J gene: TRBJ2-3
CDR3 DNA: TGCGCCAGCAGTGGAGGGACAGGGGCAACAGATACGCAGTATTTT
CDR3 protein: CASSGGTGATDTQYF

V gene: TRBV2
clone size: many
D gene: -
J gene: TRBJ2-5
CDR3 DNA: TGTGCCAGCAGTGAAGATGGGGAAGCCTATGTAGAGACCCAGTACTTC
CDR3 protein: CASSEDGEAYVETQYF

V gene: TRBV28
clone size: few
D gene: -
J gene: TRBJ1-2
CDR3 DNA: TGTGCCAGCAGCACCCTCCGGAGGCAGGGTATCCATGGCTACACCTTC
CDR3 protein: CASSTLRRQGIHGYTF

V gene: TRBV19
clone size: many
D gene: TRBD1
J gene: TRBJ2-2
CDR3 DNA: TGTGCCAGTAGCCGGACAGGGGGGACCGGGGAGCTGTTTTTT
CDR3 protein: CASSRTGGTGELFF

V gene: TRBV10-2
clone size: -
D gene: TRBD2
J gene: TRBJ2-2
CDR3 DNA: TGCGCCAGCAGTGAACTAGCGGGAACCGGGGAGCTGTTTTTT
CDR3 protein: CASSELAGTGELFF

V gene: TRBV7-2
clone size: many
D gene: -
J gene: TRBJ1-2
CDR3 DNA: TGTGCCAGCAGCCTCGGGTTTGAGGGAAAGTATGGCTACCCCTTC
CDR3 protein: CASSLGFEGKYGYPF

V gene: TRBV7-3
clone size: -
D gene: TRBD1
J gene: TRBJ1-5
CDR3 DNA: TGTGCCATCCCCGCAGGGACAGCCGGTCAGGGGCCCCAGCATTTT
CDR3 protein: CAIPAGTAGQGPQHF

V gene: TRBV9
clone size: once
D gene: -
J gene: TRBJ1-6
CDR3 DNA: TGTGCCAGCAGCGTAAGCCTCGATAGCAATTCACCCCTCCACTTT
CDR3 protein: CASSVSLDSNSPLHF

V gene: TRBV10-2
clone size: -
D gene: -
J gene: TRBJ1-2
CDR3 DNA: TGCGCCAGCAGTGGAATCTCTGGTGGCTACACCTTC
CDR3 protein: CASSGISGGYTF

V gene: TRBV11-1
clone size: -
D gene: -
J gene: TRBJ1-6
CDR3 DNA: TGTGCCAGCAACCGGGATCGGAGAAGCGCCTCACCCCTCCACTTT
CDR3 protein: CASNRDRRSASPLHF

V gene: TRBV7-8
clone size: many
D gene: -
J gene: TRBJ2-3
CDR3 DNA: TGTGCCAGCAGCTTAGTGTCGGCGGGACCGACAGATACGCAGTATTTT
CDR3 protein: CASSLVSAGPTDTQYF

V gene: TRBV7-6
clone size: many
D gene: TRBD1
J gene: TRBJ2-3
CDR3 DNA: TGTGCCAGCAGCTCCGGACAGGGGCCTAGCACAGATACGCAGTATTTT
CDR3 protein: CASSSGQGPSTDTQYF

V gene: TRBV5-1
clone size: many
D gene: -
J gene: TRBJ2-3
CDR3 DNA: TGCGCCAGCAGCTTGTCTTCGGTCACAGATACGCAGTATTTT
CDR3 protein: CASSLSSVTDTQYF

V gene: TRBV11-2
clone size: many
D gene: -
J gene: TRBJ2-7
CDR3 DNA: TGTGCCAGCAGCTTCGAGGGGTTCACCTCCTACGAGCAGTACTTC
CDR3 protein: CASSFEGFTSYEQYF

V gene: TRBV19
clone size: many
D gene: TRBD2
J gene: TRBJ2-5
CDR3 DNA: TGTGCCAGTAGTTCCTTAGCGGGAGACTTAGAGACCCAGTACTTC
CDR3 protein: CASSSLAGDLETQYF

V gene: TRBV24-1
clone size: -
D gene: -
J gene: TRBJ2-7
CDR3 DNA: TGTGCCACCAGTTCCGGGGCTGGCTACGAGCAGTACTTC
CDR3 protein: CATSSGAGYEQYF

V gene: TRBV12-3/TRBV12-4
clone size: many
D gene: TRBD2
J gene: TRBJ2-7
CDR3 DNA: TGTGCCAGCAGCCGGACTAGCGGCTACGAGCAGTACTTC
CDR3 protein: CASSRTSGYEQYF

V gene: TRBV5-1
clone size: -
D gene: -
J gene: TRBJ2-6
CDR3 DNA: TGCGCCAGCAGAACTGGGGCCAACGTCCTGACTTTC
CDR3 protein: CASRTGANVLTF

V gene: TRBV5-1
clone size: many
D gene: TRBD2
J gene: TRBJ2-3
CDR3 DNA: TGCGCCAGCAGCTCGGGGCCGGGACTAGGCTACACAGATACGCAGTATTTT
CDR3 protein: CASSSGPGLGYTDTQYF

V gene: TRBV27
clone size: few
D gene: TRBD1
J gene: TRBJ1-2
CDR3 DNA: TGTGCCAGCAGTCTGCAGGCAGGACAGGGTTATGGCTACACCTTC
CDR3 protein: CASSLQAGQGYGYTF

V gene: TRBV20-1
clone size: -
D gene: TRBD1
J gene: TRBJ2-5
CDR3 DNA: TGCAGTGCTCTGCGACAGGGGGCGCGGGAGACCCAGTACTTC
CDR3 protein: CSALRQGARETQYF

V gene: TRBV6-5
clone size: many
D gene: -
J gene: TRBJ1-2
CDR3 DNA: TGTGCCACCAAAGCCGGGACTCAATGGGGCTACACCTTC
CDR3 protein: CATKAGTQWGYTF

V gene: TRBV20-1
clone size: many
D gene: -
J gene: TRBJ1-6
CDR3 DNA: TGCAGTGCTAGCGGAGGGGCAGGCTCCAATTCACCCCTCCACTTT
CDR3 protein: CSASGGAGSNSPLHF

V gene: TRBV5-1
clone size: many
D gene: -
J gene: TRBJ2-2
CDR3 DNA: TGCGCCAGCAGCTTAACAGTGTCCGGGGAGCTGTTTTTT
CDR3 protein: CASSLTVSGELFF

V gene: TRBV11-2
clone size: many
D gene: -
J gene: TRBJ2-3
CDR3 DNA: TGTGCCAGCAGTCGGGCCCTAGGGGTCGGGACAGATACGCAGTATTTT
CDR3 protein: CASSRALGVGTDTQYF

V gene: TRBV24-1
clone size: many
D gene: -
J gene: TRBJ2-3
CDR3 DNA: TGTGCCACCAGTGATTCCCCGGGGACTAGCACAGATACGCAGTATTTT
CDR3 protein: CATSDSPGTSTDTQYF

V gene: TRBV27
clone size: -
D gene: TRBD2
J gene: TRBJ2-7
CDR3 DNA: TGTGCCAGCAGCACACTAGCGGGAGACTACGAGCAGTACTTC
CDR3 protein: CASSTLAGDYEQYF

V gene: TRBV19
clone size: -
D gene: TRBD1
J gene: TRBJ1-6
CDR3 DNA: TGTGCCAGTAGTATAGATCAGGGGGTTTCACCCCTCCACTTT
CDR3 protein: CASSIDQGVSPLHF

V gene: TRBV4-3
clone size: -
D gene: -
J gene: TRBJ2-5
CDR3 DNA: TGCGCCAGCAGCCTCAGGGTAGGAGAGACCCAGTACTTC
CDR3 protein: CASSLRVGETQYF

V gene: TRBV5-1
clone size: many
D gene: TRBD2
J gene: TRBJ2-1
CDR3 DNA: TGCGCCAGCAGCCCCGGACTAGCGCGGAACAATGAGCAGTTCTTC
CDR3 protein: CASSPGLARNNEQFF

V gene: TRBV7-3
clone size: -
D gene: TRBD1
J gene: TRBJ1-4
CDR3 DNA: TGTGCCAGCAGCGGCACGACAGGGACCTTAGGACTGTTTTTT
CDR3 protein: CASSGTTGTLGLFF

V gene: TRBV18
clone size: many
D gene: -
J gene: TRBJ2-2
CDR3 DNA: TGTGCCAGCTCACCATGGGCGGATTCAGAGTCCGGGGAGCTGTTTTTT
CDR3 protein: CASSPWADSESGELFF